Listed below are T cell receptor beta chains from one sample, sequenced in a study of T cell responses to AZD1222 COVID-19 vaccine. The protocol was immunoSEQ multiplex PCR, while the TCRdb copy is restricted to in-frame clones and leaves out a portion. The repertoire holds 95,000 to 100,000 clones, with more than 80% as singletons. Material: peripheral blood, obtained on day 0 of AZD1222 vaccination. The source is an adult in good health. CDR3s include the opening cysteine and the closing phenylalanine or tryptophan. The D gene is left open where the match is weak. Only some rows state a clone size, as once, few, many or a class for expanded clones.

size	D	V	J	CDR3	DNA
NA	NA	TRBV10-3	TRBJ2-7	CAISESKIRKGYEQYF	TGTGCCATCAGTGAGTCGAAAATTAGAAAGGGTTACGAGCAGTACTTC
NA	NA	TRBV5-3	TRBJ2-7	CARSLASVGPYEQYF	TGTGCCAGAAGCTTGGCTTCAGTGGGGCCCTACGAGCAGTACTTC
NA	NA	TRBV19	TRBJ2-7	CASRIEGNHYEQYF	TGTGCCAGTAGGATCGAGGGGAATCACTACGAGCAGTACTTC
NA	TRBD1	TRBV19	TRBJ2-7	CASSMTGGTYEQYF	TGTGCCAGTAGTATGACAGGGGGAACCTACGAGCAGTACTTC
NA	NA	TRBV7-9	TRBJ2-1	CASSLTQGSANEQFF	TGTGCCAGCAGCCTCACACAGGGTTCCGCCAATGAGCAGTTCTTC
NA	NA	TRBV5-1	TRBJ2-5	CASSSTGPGTQYF	TGCGCCAGCAGCTCCACAGGGCCTGGGACCCAGTACTTC
NA	NA	TRBV6-1	TRBJ2-2	CASSEDLWDTGELFF	TGTGCCAGCAGTGAAGACCTCTGGGACACCGGGGAGCTGTTTTTT
NA	TRBD2	TRBV6-5	TRBJ2-1	CASSSERGSRNEQFF	TGTGCCAGCAGTTCCGAGCGGGGGAGTCGCAATGAGCAGTTCTTC
NA	TRBD1	TRBV12-5	TRBJ1-2	CASGGQGAYGYTF	TGTGCTAGTGGCGGACAGGGGGCATACGGCTACACCTTC
NA	NA	TRBV10-3	TRBJ1-6	CAISLQGSNSPLHF	TGTGCCATCAGCCTACAGGGCTCAAATTCACCCCTCCACTTT
NA	NA	TRBV19	TRBJ2-7	CASSIQAGPYEQYF	TGTGCCAGTAGTATACAGGCGGGGCCCTACGAGCAGTACTTC
NA	NA	TRBV5-8	TRBJ1-5	CASSLEISGLSRQPQHF	TGTGCCAGCAGCTTGGAAATCTCGGGCCTCTCCCGCCAGCCCCAGCATTTT
NA	NA	TRBV5-6	TRBJ2-1	CASSLSGYNEQFF	TGTGCCAGCAGCTTGTCAGGGTACAATGAGCAGTTCTTC
NA	TRBD1	TRBV5-4	TRBJ2-7	CASSPERDSYEQYF	TGTGCCAGCAGCCCGGAAAGGGACAGCTACGAGCAGTACTTC
NA	NA	TRBV3-1/TRBV3-2	TRBJ1-1	CASRGGAGLRTEAFF	TGTGCCAGCCGGGGGGGTGCAGGTCTCCGCACTGAAGCTTTCTTT
NA	TRBD1	TRBV7-9	TRBJ1-2	CASSIPGTGYGYTF	TGTGCCAGCAGCATTCCCGGGACAGGGTATGGCTACACCTTC
NA	TRBD2	TRBV7-7	TRBJ2-2	CASSFAGGTNTGELFF	TGTGCTAGCAGCTTCGCGGGGGGAACAAACACCGGGGAGCTGTTTTTT
NA	NA	TRBV14	TRBJ1-6	CASSQTNSPLHF	TGTGCCAGCAGCCAAACGAATTCACCCCTCCACTTT
NA	TRBD1	TRBV4-1	TRBJ2-7	CASSGVGQGAYEQYF	TGCGCCAGCAGCGGCGTTGGACAGGGGGCCTACGAGCAGTACTTC
NA	NA	TRBV12-3/TRBV12-4	TRBJ2-2	CASQPANTGELFF	TGTGCCAGTCAGCCCGCGAACACCGGGGAGCTGTTTTTT
NA	TRBD2	TRBV15	TRBJ2-3	CATSRSVSGSDTQYF	TGTGCCACCAGCAGATCCGTTAGCGGGAGCGATACGCAGTATTTT
few	NA	TRBV10-3	TRBJ2-7	CAIRSERTALSYEQYF	TGTGCCATCAGATCAGAACGGACAGCCCTCTCCTACGAGCAGTACTTC
NA	NA	TRBV10-3	TRBJ2-7	CAISGGERAYEQYF	TGTGCCATCAGTGGGGGGGAGCGGGCTTACGAGCAGTACTTC
NA	NA	TRBV27	TRBJ1-2	CASSTAGRGDGYTF	TGTGCCAGCAGTACCGCGGGTCGTGGGGATGGCTACACCTTC
NA	TRBD1	TRBV30	TRBJ1-6	CAWSSGGSPLHF	TGTGCCTGGAGTTCAGGGGGTTCACCCCTCCACTTT
NA	TRBD2	TRBV15	TRBJ2-7	CATSREPGLAGVEQYF	TGTGCCACCAGCAGAGAACCGGGACTAGCGGGAGTTGAGCAGTACTTC
NA	NA	TRBV28	TRBJ2-7	CASTLGGKSYEQYF	TGTGCCAGCACCCTAGGGGGAAAATCCTACGAGCAGTACTTC
NA	NA	TRBV4-1	TRBJ2-7	CASSQDRTRPGEQYF	TGCGCCAGCAGCCAAGATAGGACCAGGCCAGGCGAGCAGTACTTC
NA	NA	TRBV9	TRBJ1-6	CASSVGLAGANSPLHF	TGTGCCAGCAGCGTAGGCTTGGCAGGAGCCAATTCACCCCTCCACTTT
NA	NA	TRBV30	TRBJ2-7	CAWSVPSPQPTYEQYF	TGTGCCTGGAGTGTACCTTCCCCCCAACCCACCTACGAGCAGTACTTC
NA	TRBD2	TRBV3-1/TRBV3-2	TRBJ2-3	CASSQDLLLAGGPTQYF	TGTGCCAGCAGCCAAGATCTGTTATTAGCGGGGGGCCCGACGCAGTATTTT
NA	NA	TRBV10-3	TRBJ1-1	CAIREYGSSTEAFF	TGTGCCATCAGGGAGTACGGTTCGAGCACTGAAGCTTTCTTT
once	TRBD2	TRBV28	TRBJ2-7	CASSLGTSGREPQYF	TGTGCCAGCAGTCTCGGGACTAGCGGGAGGGAGCCGCAGTACTTC
NA	NA	TRBV3-1/TRBV3-2	TRBJ2-1	CASSQLSSYNEQFF	TGTGCCAGCAGCCAACTGAGCTCCTACAATGAGCAGTTCTTC